One and the same sample provided the 15 T cell receptor beta chains below, sequenced in a study of regulatory T cells in long-lasting Graves disease. Time point specified: persistent/refractory GD, antithyroid drugs over 5 years with positive TRAb. PBMC RNA was the source of the TCR library. For TCR beta, libraries came from iRepertoire HTBI primers and Arm-PCR of CDR3 regions. One entry per CDR3 protein results from TCRdb running MiXCR on the multiplex PCR reads. The data hold around 450,000 distinct CDR3 sequences, with approximately 21% observed a single time. The input for sequencing was peripheral blood mononuclear cells (PBMCs), taken when the disease was refractory, from a patient treated with antithyroid drugs. Receptors originate from a female donor with Graves disease.

This clonotype was detected only a few times. This rearrangement joins TRBV5-4 to TRBJ1-2, with TRBD1 matching over 11 bases. The CDR3 contains 16 residues. Germline assignment: CDR1 SGHNT and CDR2 YYREEE (reference sequence). The V segment lost 1 base and the J segment 7 bases; nucleotides outside the gene matches: 9. CDR3 nucleotides: TGTGCCAGCAGCTTGCCCATGGGACAGGGGGACACTGGCTACACCTTC. Amino acids: CASSLPMGQGDTGYTF.

CDR3 sequence: CSASSPLDYEQYF. The CDR3 coding sequence is TGCAGTGCTTCAAGCCCTCTTGACTACGAGCAGTACTTC. The chain uses TRBV20-1 and TRBJ2-7; D is ambiguous. Deletions cut 5 bases from V and 3 bases from J, with 14 bases between. From germline, CDR1 is DFQATT and CDR2 SNEGSKA (reference sequence). CDR3 length: 13 amino acids.

This clonotype was recorded many times. The chain joins TRBV12-3 or TRBV12-4 to TRBJ1-4; D is unresolved. V was pared by 6 bases and J by 6 bases, with 11 bases between. There are 13 residues in the CDR3. The CDR3 nucleotides read TGTGCCAGCAGGCCATCCATCGATGAAAAACTGTTTTTT. Its protein product is CASRPSIDEKLFF.

This clonotype was recorded many times. This rearrangement joins TRBV6-1 to TRBJ1-5; 8 nucleotides line up with TRBD1. The CDR3 contains 14 residues. The V segment lost 6 bases and the J segment 5 bases; nucleotides outside the gene matches: 6. Germline loops: CDR1 MNHNS, CDR2 SASEGT. The CDR3, as DNA: TGTGCCAGCAGAGCGACAGGGGAGCATCAGCCCCAGCATTTT. Encoded protein: CASRATGEHQPQHF.

This clonotype was counted ten times or more. The chain links TRBV12-3 or TRBV12-4 to TRBJ2-7; possibly TRBD1 for D (5 bases). Trimming took 5 bases from V and 5 from J, leaving 19 bases between them. CDR3 length equals 15 residues. The CDR3 nucleotides read TGTGCCAGCAGTCCGTGGACATCCTCCCAAAACGAGCAGTACTTC. It yields the protein CASSPWTSSQNEQYF.

The chain links TRBV12-3 or TRBV12-4 to TRBJ1-3, with TRBD1 matching over 7 bases. V gave up 4 bases and J gave up 4 bases; unmatched junction bases: 7. This CDR3 is built from 15 residues. The CDR3 coding sequence is TGTGCCAGCAGTTCCCAGGGGGGGAGGGGAAACACCATATATTTT. Translation gives CASSSQGGRGNTIYF.

The sample holds many counts of this clonotype. The chain employs TRBV3-1 and TRBJ1-5; tentative D call: TRBD1 (6 bases). This CDR3 has 13 amino acids. V dropped 2 bases and J dropped 7 bases, with 9 bases sitting between them. Germline CDR1 and CDR2: LGHDT and YNNKEL (reference sequence). Written as DNA, the CDR3 is TGTGCCAGCAGCCAAAAGGGGGGCCAGCCCCAGCATTTT. It is translated as CASSQKGGQPQHF.

J is TRBJ2-2 and V is TRBV7-9, with D tentatively TRBD1 (5 bases). CDR3 size: 15 residues. Trimming removed 1 base from V and 2 bases from J, with 8 bases in between. Germline V gives CDR1 SEHNR, CDR2 FQNEAQ (reference sequence). The CDR3 loop is CASSLVQGNTGELFF. The CDR3 DNA follows: TGTGCCAGCAGCTTAGTCCAGGGTAACACCGGGGAGCTGTTTTTT.

This clonotype was counted only a few times. The germline gene is not matched at one end of the junction; a read error may be the cause. The chain links TRBV5-6 to TRBJ2-2; TRBD2 might be the D (5 bases). The V gene's germline CDR1 is SGHDT and CDR2 YYEEEE. The CDR3 loop spans 15 amino acids. The CDR3 DNA reads as TGTGTCAGCAGCTTGGTCGGGACGAACACCGGGGAGCTGTTTTTT. It encodes CVSSLVGTNTGELFF.

This clonotype was found many times. V is TRBV6-2 or TRBV6-3 and J is TRBJ1-3; unclear D gene. With 6 bases removed from V and 0 bases from J, the gap between germline ends came to 15 bases. The CDR3 runs 16 residues. Germline-derived CDR1 and CDR2 are MNHEY and SVGEGT. CDR3 sequence: CASSTRHRDSGNTIYF. CDR3 nucleotide sequence: TGTGCCAGCAGCACGCGTCACCGGGACTCTGGAAACACCATATATTTT.

This clonotype was observed once. Only one base separates this from a far larger clonotype, so it likely reflects a read error. The V gene is TRBV7-9, the J gene TRBJ1-2; no clear D. Looked up from germline, CDR1 is SEHNR and CDR2 is FQNEAQ (reference sequence). CDR3 size: 13 residues. This CDR3 is CAGSFGPAYGYTF. CDR3 DNA: TGTGCCGGCAGCTTTGGCCCGGCCTATGGCTACACCTTC.

The table lists this clonotype with many counts. The J gene is TRBJ1-1, the V gene TRBV5-1, with a tentative D call TRBD1 (5 bases). The ends were cut back, 4 bases at V and 4 bases at J, with 17 bases in the middle. CDR3 length equals 15 residues. The germline V gene has CDR1 SGHRS and CDR2 YFSETQ. CDR3 amino acids: CASSHSRGGGTEAFF. In nucleotides, the CDR3 is TGCGCCAGCAGCCATTCCCGGGGGGGTGGCACTGAAGCTTTCTTT.

The chain recombines TRBV6-5 with TRBJ2-2, with D perhaps TRBD2 (6 bases). The CDR3 is 15 residues long. The V and J ends lost 0 bases and 2 bases respectively, with 7 bases between them. The germline V gene encodes CDR1 MNHEY and CDR2 SVGAGI. The CDR3 nucleotides are TGTGCCAGCAGTTACTCCGGACTAAACACCGGGGAGCTGTTTTTT. It is translated as CASSYSGLNTGELFF.

The sample holds many counts of this clonotype. The CDR3 end shows no conserved phenylalanine or tryptophan, and so a read error is likely. No DNA is shown, since the ends of the CDR3 on it are uncertain; the CDR3 is the one TCRdb lists. The CDR3 spells CASSESPPGGGALL. This rearrangement joins TRBV2 to TRBJ2-7; the DNA was not used to check the table's D call, TRBD1. Germline-derived CDR1 and CDR2 are SNHLY and FYNNEI. The CDR3 length equals 14 residues, ends included.

This clonotype was recorded at least ten times. The rearrangement links TRBV6-2 or TRBV6-3 to TRBJ2-5; D not resolved. Germline values: CDR1 MNHEY, CDR2 SVGEGT. V shed 5 bases and J shed 4 bases, with 8 bases lying between them. The CDR3 is 12 residues long. CDR3 in amino acids: CASSQAVETQYF. CDR3 sequence (DNA): TGTGCCAGCAGTCAGGCCGTAGAGACCCAGTACTTC.